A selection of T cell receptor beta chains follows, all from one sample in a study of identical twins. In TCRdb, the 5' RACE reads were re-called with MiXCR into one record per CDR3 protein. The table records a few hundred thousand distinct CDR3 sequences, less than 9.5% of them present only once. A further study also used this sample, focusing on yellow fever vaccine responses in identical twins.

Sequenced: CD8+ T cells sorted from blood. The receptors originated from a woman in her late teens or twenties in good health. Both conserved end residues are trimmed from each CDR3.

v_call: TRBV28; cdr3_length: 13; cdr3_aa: ASSFRTSGYNEQF
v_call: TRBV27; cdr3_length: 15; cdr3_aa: ASSLRGTVPLEYEQY
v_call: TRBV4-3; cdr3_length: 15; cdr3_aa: ASSQDHLAGGGNEQF
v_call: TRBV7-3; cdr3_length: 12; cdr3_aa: ASRGLAGTGELF
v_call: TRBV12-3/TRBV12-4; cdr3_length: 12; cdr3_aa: ASSLGQGGNIQY
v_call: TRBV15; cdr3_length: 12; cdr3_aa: ATSSRDRADTQY
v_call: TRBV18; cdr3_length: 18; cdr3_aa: ASSPFGLAAYSVDTGELF
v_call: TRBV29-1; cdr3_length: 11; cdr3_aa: SVEGDGTYEQY
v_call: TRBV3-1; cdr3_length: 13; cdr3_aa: ASSPGTEALWPQH
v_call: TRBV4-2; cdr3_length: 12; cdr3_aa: ASSQDNGYYEAF
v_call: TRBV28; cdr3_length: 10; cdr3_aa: ASTGRAYEQY
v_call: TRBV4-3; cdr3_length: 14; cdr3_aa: ASSPDTLSSYNEQF
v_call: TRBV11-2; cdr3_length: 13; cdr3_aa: ASSLVSTSGEQQF
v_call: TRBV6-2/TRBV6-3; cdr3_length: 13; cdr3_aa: ASSYPLAGYNEQF
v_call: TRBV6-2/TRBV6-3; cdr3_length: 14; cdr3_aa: ASSTLAGVYADEQF
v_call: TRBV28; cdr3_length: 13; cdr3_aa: ASRSPGLDQETQY
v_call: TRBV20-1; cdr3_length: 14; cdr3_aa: SARDKDRRLNTEAF
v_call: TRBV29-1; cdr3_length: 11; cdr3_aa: SVEDGSGQPQH
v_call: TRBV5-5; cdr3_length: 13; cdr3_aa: ASSTGHPSNQPQH
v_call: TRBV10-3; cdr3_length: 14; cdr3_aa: AISGSGGADSYEQY
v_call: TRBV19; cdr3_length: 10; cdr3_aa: ASSIFSGELF
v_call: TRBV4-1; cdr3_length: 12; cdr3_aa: ASSQEGFQETQY
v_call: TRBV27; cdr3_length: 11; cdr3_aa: ASSFGDRREAF